This note documents a single T cell receptor (beta chain) sequence. Its antigen is unidentified. The sample originates from a study of T cell responses to AZD1222 COVID-19 vaccine. Study as a whole: Researchers grouped second doses given at about 4 or about 12 weeks into one pool.

General study findings and limits: Seropositivity was recorded at baseline in only five to seven AZD1222 recipients. Without day 14 samples, only post-peak T cell repertoires were studied. Spike-spanning, vaccine-associated CD4 TCRs were dominant at 160-218 and 743-854.

V was cut by 3 bases and J by 0 bases, with 12 bases left in between. CDR3 length: 15 residues. Germline assignment: CDR1 DFQATT and CDR2 SNEGSKA (reference sequence). Sequenced by immunoSEQ multiplex PCR; TCRdb stores in-frame clones only, minus some. Among roughly 140,000 clones listed, around 88% were seen once. The chain employs TRBV20-1 and TRBJ1-5; D not certain. The sequence derives from an adult in good health. Source: peripheral blood, taken on day 0 of AZD1222 vaccination. In DNA, the CDR3 is TGCAGTGCTAGTATTAGCCGGGCTAGCAATCAGCCCCAGCATTTT. It encodes CSASISRASNQPQHF.